The clone carrying this T cell receptor beta chain was counted between two and nine times. The antigen is not known. The PCR contained 60 Vbeta and 13 Jbeta primers. TCRdb's copy holds only in-frame clones and misses some; the assay was immunoSEQ multiplex PCR. The sample contains 100,000 to 150,000 clones, under 75% of which appear only once. The data were taken from a study of cytomegalovirus exposure and HLA in healthy donors. Overall study context: Ancestry clustering placed 81% of around 400 genotyped donors in the Caucasian-associated cluster.

The CDR3 has 15 residues. The ends lost 7 bases at V and 4 bases at J; junction bases unmatched: 11. CDR1 is MNHEY and CDR2 is SMNVEV in the germline V gene (reference sequence). Study-level results: The authors considered a cluster of highly shared sequence variants likely to be a sequencing artifact.

The clonotype comes from a woman between 35 and 50 years old in good health and CMV-seronegative. The chain joins TRBV27 to TRBJ2-7; TRBD1 aligns across 9 bases. Sequencing was performed on PBMCs. The CDR3 sequence is CASTMAGTGRYEQYF. In DNA, the CDR3 is TGTGCCAGCACCATGGCTGGGACAGGGAGGTACGAGCAGTACTTC.